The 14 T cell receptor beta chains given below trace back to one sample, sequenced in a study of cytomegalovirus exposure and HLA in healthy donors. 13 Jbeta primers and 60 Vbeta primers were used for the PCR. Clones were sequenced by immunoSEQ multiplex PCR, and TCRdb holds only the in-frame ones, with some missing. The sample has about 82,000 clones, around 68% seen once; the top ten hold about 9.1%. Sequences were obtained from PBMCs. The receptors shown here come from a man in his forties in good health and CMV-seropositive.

CDR3 DNA: TGTGCCATCAGTGATTTCCTCTCAGGGGCCAATGAGCAGTTCTTC. Protein: CAISDFLSGANEQFF. V usage is TRBV10-3 and J usage is TRBJ2-1, with D perhaps TRBD1 (6 bases). Trimming removed 3 bases at V and 6 bases at J, with 15 bases between. This CDR3 contains 15 residues. Germline V gene lookup returns CDR1 ENHRY and CDR2 SYGVKD.

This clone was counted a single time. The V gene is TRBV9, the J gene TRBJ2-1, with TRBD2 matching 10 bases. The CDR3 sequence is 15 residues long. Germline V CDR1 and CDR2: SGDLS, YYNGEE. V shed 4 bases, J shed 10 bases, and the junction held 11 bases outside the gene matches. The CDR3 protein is CASSSKRGGVKEQFF. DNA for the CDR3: TGTGCCAGCAGCTCTAAGCGGGGGGGCGTGAAGGAGCAGTTCTTC.

CDR3 sequence: CASRDRDLSNQPQHF. The CDR3 nucleotides read TGTGCCAGCAGAGACAGGGACCTTAGCAATCAGCCCCAGCATTTT. The chain recombines TRBV6-1 with TRBJ1-5, with 7 positions matching TRBD1. The CDR3 consists of 15 residues. Germline CDR1 is MNHNS and CDR2 is SASEGT. With 6 bases clipped from V and 0 bases from J, the junction kept 5 bases outside the gene matches.

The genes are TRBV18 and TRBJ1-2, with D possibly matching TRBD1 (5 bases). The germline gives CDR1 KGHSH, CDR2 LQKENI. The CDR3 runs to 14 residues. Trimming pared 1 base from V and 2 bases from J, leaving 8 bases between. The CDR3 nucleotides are TGTGCCAGCTCACCACGGTCAGGGAACTATGGCTACACCTTC. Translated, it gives CASSPRSGNYGYTF.

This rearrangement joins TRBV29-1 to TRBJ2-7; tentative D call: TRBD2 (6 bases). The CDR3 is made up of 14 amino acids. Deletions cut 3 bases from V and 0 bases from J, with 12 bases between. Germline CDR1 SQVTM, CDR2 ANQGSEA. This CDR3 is CSVEGLGRSYEQYF. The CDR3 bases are TGCAGCGTTGAGGGACTGGGACGCTCCTACGAGCAGTACTTC.

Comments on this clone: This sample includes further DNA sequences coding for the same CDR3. CDR3 coding DNA: TGTGCCAGCAGCCTGGGGGGGGATGAAAAACTGTTTTTT. It yields the protein CASSLGGDEKLFF. V and J are TRBV11-2 and TRBJ1-4; D possibly corresponds to TRBD1 (5 bases). V was trimmed by 5 bases and J by 6 bases, leaving 10 bases between them. The CDR3 spans 13 residues. Germline V gene data show CDR1 as SGHAT and CDR2 as FQNNGV.

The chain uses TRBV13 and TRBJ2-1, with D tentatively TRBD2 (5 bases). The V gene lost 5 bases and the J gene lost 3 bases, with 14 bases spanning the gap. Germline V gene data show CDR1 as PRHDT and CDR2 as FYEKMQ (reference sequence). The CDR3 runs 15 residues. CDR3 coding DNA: TGTGCCAGCAGCCCCCGGGGTCCCATCTACAATGAGCAGTTCTTC. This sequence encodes CASSPRGPIYNEQFF.

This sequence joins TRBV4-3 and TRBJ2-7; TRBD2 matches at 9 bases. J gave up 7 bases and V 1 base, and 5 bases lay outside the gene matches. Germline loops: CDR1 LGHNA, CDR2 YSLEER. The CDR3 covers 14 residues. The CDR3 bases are TGCGCCAGCAGCCAAGGCGGGGGGGCTGGGGAGCAGTACTTC. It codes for CASSQGGGAGEQYF.

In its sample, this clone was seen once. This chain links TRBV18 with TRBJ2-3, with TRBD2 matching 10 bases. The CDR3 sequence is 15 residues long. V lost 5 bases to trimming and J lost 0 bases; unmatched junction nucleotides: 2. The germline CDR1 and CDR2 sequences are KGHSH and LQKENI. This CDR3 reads CASSTSGISTDTQYF. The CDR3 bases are TGTGCCAGCTCAACTAGCGGGATTAGCACAGATACGCAGTATTTT. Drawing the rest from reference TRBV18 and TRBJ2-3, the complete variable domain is NAGVMQNPRHLVRRRGQEARLRCSPMKGHSHVYWYRQLPEEGLKFMVYLQKENIIDESGMPKERFSAEFPKEGPSILRIQQVVRGDSAAYFCASSTSGISTDTQYFGPGTRLTVL.

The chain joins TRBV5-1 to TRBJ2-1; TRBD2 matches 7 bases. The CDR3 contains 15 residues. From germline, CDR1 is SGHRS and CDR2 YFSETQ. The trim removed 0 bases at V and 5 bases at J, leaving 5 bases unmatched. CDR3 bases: TGCGCCAGCAGCTTGGGGGGTCTAGCGGACAATGAGCAGTTCTTC. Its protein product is CASSLGGLADNEQFF.

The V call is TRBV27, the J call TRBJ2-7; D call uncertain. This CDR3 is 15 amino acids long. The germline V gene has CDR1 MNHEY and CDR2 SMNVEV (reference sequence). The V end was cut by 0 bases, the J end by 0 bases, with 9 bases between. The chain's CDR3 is CASSLSAASSYEQYF. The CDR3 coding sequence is TGTGCCAGCAGTTTATCCGCGGCTAGCTCCTACGAGCAGTACTTC.

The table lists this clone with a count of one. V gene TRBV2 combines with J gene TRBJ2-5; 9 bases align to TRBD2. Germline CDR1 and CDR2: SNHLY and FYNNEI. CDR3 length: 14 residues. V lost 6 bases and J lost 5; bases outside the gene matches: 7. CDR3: CASRAGTSRETQYF. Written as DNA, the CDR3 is TGTGCCAGCAGAGCCGGGACTAGCAGGGAGACCCAGTACTTC.

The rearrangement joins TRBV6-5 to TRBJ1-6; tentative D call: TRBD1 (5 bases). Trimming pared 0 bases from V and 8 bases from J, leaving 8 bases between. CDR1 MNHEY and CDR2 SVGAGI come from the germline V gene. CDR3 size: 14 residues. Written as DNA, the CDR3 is TGTGCCAGCAGTTACTCAGGGGCGGATTCACCCCTCCACTTT. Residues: CASSYSGADSPLHF.

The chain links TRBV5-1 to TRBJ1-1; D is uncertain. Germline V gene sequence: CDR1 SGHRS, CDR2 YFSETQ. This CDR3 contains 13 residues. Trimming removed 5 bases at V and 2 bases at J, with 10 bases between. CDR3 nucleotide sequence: TGCGCCAGCAGAGCGACTGGTAACACTGAAGCTTTCTTT. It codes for CASRATGNTEAFF. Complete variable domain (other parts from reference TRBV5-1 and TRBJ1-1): KAGVTQTPRYLIKTRGQQVTLSCSPISGHRSVSWYQQTPGQGLQFLFEYFSETQRNKGNFPGRFSGRQFSNSRSEMNVSTLELGDSALYLCASRATGNTEAFFGQGTRLTVV.